A selection of T cell receptor beta chains follows, all from one sample in a study of blood T cell repertoires in COVID-19. Sequencing was performed with immunoSEQ multiplex PCR; in TCRdb, only in-frame clones are kept and a portion is missing. The sample lists 93,000 or so clones; about 91% were seen once. Sequencing used peripheral blood. Receptor source: a human donor in a cohort sampled during active COVID-19. The CDR3 runs from the conserved cysteine through the conserved F or W. D genes are given only for firm matches.

J gene | V gene | D gene | CDR3 length | CDR3 protein
TRBJ2-1 | TRBV6-5 | TRBD1 | 14 | CASSYGTGGGEQFF
TRBJ1-2 | TRBV30 | NA | 13 | CAWSSGGLIGYTF
TRBJ2-1 | TRBV6-5 | NA | 14 | CASAEEDSYNEQFF
TRBJ2-2 | TRBV3-1/TRBV3-2 | NA | 16 | CASSQPTRTNTGELFF
TRBJ1-1 | TRBV19 | NA | 15 | CASSRLEGPGTEAFF
TRBJ1-1 | TRBV5-1 | NA | 13 | CASSLDQDRKAFF
TRBJ2-5 | TRBV11-2 | NA | 12 | CASSLHQETQYF
TRBJ2-1 | TRBV24-1 | TRBD1 | 13 | CATSDRTGTEQFF
TRBJ1-1 | TRBV6-5 | NA | 15 | CASSYSETGNTEAFF
TRBJ2-7 | TRBV30 | TRBD1 | 13 | CAWSGTGPYEQYF
TRBJ1-1 | TRBV19 | TRBD1 | 14 | CASTRANRGTEAFF
TRBJ1-2 | TRBV2 | TRBD1 | 13 | CASSETGGYGYTF
TRBJ2-3 | TRBV5-1 | TRBD1 | 15 | CASSRDRARTDTQYF
TRBJ2-1 | TRBV5-1 | TRBD1 | 14 | CASSGQGARNEQFF
TRBJ2-2 | TRBV11-2 | NA | 13 | CASSFRGTGELFF
TRBJ2-3 | TRBV4-2 | TRBD2 | 17 | CASSRQTAGGLSDTQYF
TRBJ1-3 | TRBV7-6 | NA | 15 | CASSLARGAGNTIYF
TRBJ2-6 | TRBV4-3 | TRBD2 | 19 | CASSPFSAGVSSGANVLTF
TRBJ2-7 | TRBV11-3 | NA | 15 | CASSLVQRVTYEQYF